This TCR beta chain was retrieved from a study of blood T cell repertoires in COVID-19. At the level of the study: Acute-phase and convalescent COVID-19 samples originated in the United States, Italy and Spain. T cells, B-cell-depleted T cells, or PBMCs supplied cDNA or gDNA.

How the authors handled the data: How many nucleated cells were present was estimated from reference gene primer amplification. Libraries were prepared by immunoSEQ multiplex PCR; TCRdb keeps only in-frame clonotypes and omits some of them. The V and J calls and clone size were taken over from that table, and D and trimming were inferred from the DNA. The sample has tens of thousands of clones, 90% seen once; the top ten hold around 4.8%. The V gene lost 6 bases and the J gene lost 2 bases, with 14 bases spanning the gap. The germline V gene encodes CDR1 MDHEN and CDR2 SYDVKM. The CDR3 is made up of 14 amino acids.

The clonotype was recovered from a human donor in a cohort sampled during active COVID-19. The V call is TRBV28, the J call TRBJ2-7, with D unclear. Sequencing was performed on peripheral blood. The DNA of the CDR3 is TGTGCCAGCAGAAGTGACACCACCCCCTACGAGCAGTACTTC. Its translation: CASRSDTTPYEQYF.